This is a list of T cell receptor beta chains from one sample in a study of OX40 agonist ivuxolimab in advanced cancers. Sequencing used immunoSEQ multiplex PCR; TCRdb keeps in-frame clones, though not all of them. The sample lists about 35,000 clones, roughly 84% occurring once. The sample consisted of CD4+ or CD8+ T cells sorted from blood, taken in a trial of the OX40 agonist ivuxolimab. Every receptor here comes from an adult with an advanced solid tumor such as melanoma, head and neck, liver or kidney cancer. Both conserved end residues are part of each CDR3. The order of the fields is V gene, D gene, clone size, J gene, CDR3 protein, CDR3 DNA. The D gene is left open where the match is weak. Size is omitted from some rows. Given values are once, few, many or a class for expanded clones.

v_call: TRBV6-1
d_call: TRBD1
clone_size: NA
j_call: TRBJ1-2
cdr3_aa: CASSEGGQGVWGYTF
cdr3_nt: TGTGCCAGCAGTGAAGGAGGGCAGGGGGTATGGGGCTACACCTTC

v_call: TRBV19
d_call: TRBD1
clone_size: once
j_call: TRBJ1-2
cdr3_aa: CASRSPRGDNYGYTF
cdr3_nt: TGTGCCAGTAGATCCCCCAGGGGGGATAACTATGGCTACACCTTC

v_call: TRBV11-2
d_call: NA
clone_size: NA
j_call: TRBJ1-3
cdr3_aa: CASNLRGVPPPPIYF
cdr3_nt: TGTGCCAGCAACTTACGGGGGGTGCCCCCTCCGCCCATATATTTT

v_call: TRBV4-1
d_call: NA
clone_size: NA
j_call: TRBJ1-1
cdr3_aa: CASRPQDRNTEAFF
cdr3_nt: TGCGCCAGCAGACCGCAAGATAGGAACACTGAAGCTTTCTTT

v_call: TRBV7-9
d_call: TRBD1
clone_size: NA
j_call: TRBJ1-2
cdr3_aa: CASSSRDRGPGYTF
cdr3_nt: TGTGCCAGCAGCTCCCGGGACAGGGGGCCTGGCTACACCTTC

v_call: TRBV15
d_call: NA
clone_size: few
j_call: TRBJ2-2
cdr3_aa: CATSTTGRGIAGELFF
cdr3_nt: TGTGCCACCAGCACCACGGGGAGGGGGATCGCCGGGGAGCTGTTTTTT

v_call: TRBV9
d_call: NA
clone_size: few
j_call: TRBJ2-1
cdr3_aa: CASSQYNEQFF
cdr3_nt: TGTGCCAGCAGCCAATACAATGAGCAGTTCTTC

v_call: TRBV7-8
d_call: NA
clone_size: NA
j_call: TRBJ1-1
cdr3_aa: CASSPVGGGTEAFF
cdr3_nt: TGTGCCAGCAGCCCTGTGGGGGGTGGCACTGAAGCTTTCTTT

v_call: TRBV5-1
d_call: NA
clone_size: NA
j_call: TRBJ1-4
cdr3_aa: CASSTKPGVDEKLFF
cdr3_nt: TGCGCCAGCAGCACTAAACCGGGGGTAGATGAAAAACTGTTTTTT

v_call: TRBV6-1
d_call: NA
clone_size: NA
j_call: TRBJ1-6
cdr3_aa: CAIHQAGYNSPPHF
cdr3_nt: TGTGCCATCCACCAAGCGGGGTATAATTCACCCCCCCACTTT

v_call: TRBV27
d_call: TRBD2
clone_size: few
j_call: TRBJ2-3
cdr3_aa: CASSADPLGASGRLPTDTQYF
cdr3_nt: TGTGCCAGCAGTGCAGACCCCCTCGGGGCTAGCGGGAGGTTACCCACAGATACGCAGTATTTT

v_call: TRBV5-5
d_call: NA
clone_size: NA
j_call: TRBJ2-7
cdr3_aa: CASSLYSPETEQYF
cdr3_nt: TGTGCCAGCAGCTTGTATTCGCCGGAGACCGAGCAGTACTTC

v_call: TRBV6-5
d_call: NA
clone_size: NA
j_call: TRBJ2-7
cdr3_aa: CASRARGESYEQYF
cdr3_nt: TGTGCCAGCAGAGCTCGAGGCGAATCCTACGAGCAGTACTTC

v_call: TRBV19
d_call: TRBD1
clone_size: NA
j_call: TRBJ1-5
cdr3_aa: CASRSRGGGGEPQHF
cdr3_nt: TGTGCCAGTAGATCCAGGGGGGGCGGGGGTGAGCCCCAGCATTTT